The rows below give T cell receptor beta chains drawn from one sample of a study of prognosis after radiotherapy for stage I lung cancer. TCRdb itself ran the multiplex PCR reads through MiXCR, one entry per CDR3 protein. This repertoire shows 17,000 or so distinct CDR3 sequences, over 25% found once; its top ten account for 31%. The specimen was PBMCs, collected before or after stereotactic body radiation therapy (not recorded which). The source of these receptors is a donor over 45 with non-small cell lung cancer. CDR3s include the opening cysteine and the closing phenylalanine or tryptophan.

>TRBV6-5|TRBJ2-7
CASSYSNMKCEQYF
>TRBV15|TRBJ2-1
CATSRETRYNEQFF
>TRBV4-1|TRBJ2-4
CASSQGPARGITTQYF
>TRBV20-1|TRBJ2-7
CSANPSGGSYEQYF
>TRBV7-2|TRBJ1-2
CASSFLHSYGYTF
>TRBV18|TRBJ2-3
CASSPPGQGADTQYF
>TRBV5-1|TRBJ2-2
CASSPGQQTGGRIGELFF
>TRBV10-3|TRBJ2-7
CAISKGLPNGGYEQYF
>TRBV4-3|TRBJ2-3
CASSPIAGLSDTQYF
>TRBV7-3|TRBJ1-3
CASCLGTASSGNTIYF
>TRBV4-3|TRBJ2-1
CASSLDSTPYTEQLF
>TRBV6-1|TRBJ1-2
CASTIPQARTGGYTF
>TRBV7-6|TRBJ2-5
CASSAQLAGDGTQYF
>TRBV3-1|TRBJ1-6
CASSQGGQGENSPLHF
>TRBV28|TRBJ2-7
CASSPGTETYEQYF
>TRBV2|TRBJ2-3
CASIETPQSHSQYF
>TRBV6-5|TRBJ1-2
CASSYGNYGYTF
>TRBV30|TRBJ1-2
CAWSVPEGGSYGYTF
>TRBV19|TRBJ2-7
CASSIVGAYEQYF
>TRBV28|TRBJ2-5
CASRFWPAEQETQYF
>TRBV7-6|TRBJ2-1
CASSRGLPNEQFF
>TRBV19|TRBJ2-7
CASSISGRGEQYF
>TRBV30|TRBJ2-5
CAWSVLAGETQYF
>TRBV28|TRBJ1-6
CASRPQRVDSHLHF
>TRBV2|TRBJ2-2
CASSGTRANTGELFF
>TRBV7-9|TRBJ1-2
CASSLGRQRGVGYTF
>TRBV6-1|TRBJ2-1
CASNARAGGSNEQFF
>TRBV7-9|TRBJ1-3
CAPREGEGNTIYF